These 26 T cell receptor beta chains were sequenced from one sample in a study of human T cells and chemical hapten exposure. Sample time point: pre-sensitization, week 0. The treatment is: therapeutic diphenylcyclopropenone sensitization with weekly scalp DPC. TCRdb ran MiXCR on the RACE reads and lists one entry per CDR3 protein. The data show about 290,000 distinct CDR3 sequences, around 7% seen once. The specimen was whole blood, collected in connection with sensitization to the hapten diphenylcyclopropenone (DPC). The receptors here all came from a man between 18 and 35 years old with alopecia areata. Some clones in this sample may be carry-over from other donors' samples.

In this sample, this clonotype turned up a few times. The rearrangement joins TRBV9 to TRBJ2-2; perhaps TRBD1 as D (6 bases). The CDR3 contains 16 residues. Trimming left V 2 bases short and J 7 bases short, with 18 bases between. CDR1 is SGDLS, CDR2 YYNGEE, per germline. CDR3 residues: CASSVTQGMLGGELFF. The DNA of the CDR3 is TGTGCCAGCAGCGTTACGCAGGGGATGTTGGGCGGGGAGCTGTTTTTT.

This clonotype has just a few counts. V gene TRBV12-3 or TRBV12-4 combines with J gene TRBJ1-1; D unresolved. The CDR3 length is 16 residues. Trimming cost V 2 bases and J 2 bases, with 15 bases left between them. The CDR3 sequence: CASSLKYWTANTEAFF. The CDR3 DNA is TGTGCCAGCAGTTTAAAGTACTGGACGGCAAACACTGAAGCTTTCTTT.

The V call is TRBV27, the J call TRBJ1-1; D is unclear. V lost 0 bases, J lost 7 bases, and 9 bases lay in between. Germline values: CDR1 MNHEY, CDR2 SMNVEV (reference sequence). This CDR3 spans 13 amino acids. CDR3 in DNA: TGTGCCAGCAGTTTATCGCTACACCTTGAAGCTTTCTTT. Residues: CASSLSLHLEAFF.

The chain joins TRBV5-1 to TRBJ2-5; TRBD1 aligns across 11 bases. Trimming cost V 4 bases and J 5 bases; bases outside gene matches: 22. Germline CDR1 SGHRS, CDR2 YFSETQ. The CDR3 length is 20 residues. CDR3 bases: TGCGCCAGCAGCGCAACAGGACAGGGGGCGGAGGTCCGGTGGTCCGAGACCCAGTACTTC. Translation gives CASSATGQGAEVRWSETQYF.

The genes are TRBV6-1 and TRBJ2-1; TRBD1 agrees at 8 bases. In germline, CDR1 is MNHNS, CDR2 SASEGT. CDR3 length equals 14 residues. With V trimmed by 6 bases and J by 4 bases, 5 bases remained unmatched. The CDR3 DNA is TGTGCCAGCAGGGACAGGGAAAGGTACAATGAGCAGTTCTTC. Protein sequence: CASRDRERYNEQFF.

Many counts were recorded for this clonotype. The chain is built from TRBV5-5 and TRBJ2-7, with D possibly matching TRBD2 (5 bases). The V end was cut by 1 base, the J end by 4 bases, with 12 bases between. CDR3 length equals 14 residues. Per germline, CDR1 SGHKS and CDR2 YYEKEE (reference sequence). CDR3 loop: CASSLNPGSYEQYF. The CDR3 nucleotides are TGTGCCAGCAGCTTGAACCCGGGGTCATACGAGCAGTACTTC. Drawing the rest from reference TRBV5-5 and TRBJ2-7, the complete variable domain is DAGVTQSPTHLIKTRGQQVTLRCSPISGHKSVSWYQQVLGQGPQFIFQYYEKEERGRGNFPDRFSARQFPNYSSELNVNALLLGDSALYLCASSLNPGSYEQYFGPGTRLTVT.

This chain joins TRBV5-1 and TRBJ2-7; D unclear. Germline CDR1 and CDR2: SGHRS and YFSETQ. V shed 1 base and J shed 0 bases, with 11 bases lying between them. There are 15 residues in the CDR3. The DNA of the CDR3 is TGCGCCAGCAGCTTGAGCCGAGACACCTCCTACGAGCAGTACTTC. This encodes CASSLSRDTSYEQYF.

The rearrangement links TRBV5-1 to TRBJ2-1; 12 bases align to TRBD1. This CDR3 has 15 residues. Germline CDR1 is SGHRS and CDR2 is YFSETQ. V shed 4 bases and J 9 bases; nucleotides not matched to a gene: 8. The CDR3 nucleotides read TGCGCCAGCAGCCCGGGGACAGGGGGCTTAGCTGAGCAGTTCTTC. Translation: CASSPGTGGLAEQFF.

This clonotype was seen only a few times. The V gene is TRBV7-9, the J gene TRBJ1-4; a weak D match, TRBD1 (6 bases). This CDR3 comprises 12 residues. Trimming removed 3 bases from V and 12 bases from J, with 11 bases in between. Germline V CDR1 and CDR2: SEHNR, FQNEAQ (reference sequence). The CDR3 here is CASSFRDNQLFF. In DNA, the CDR3 is TGTGCCAGCAGCTTCCGGGACAATCAACTGTTTTTT.

The V gene is TRBV5-5, the J gene TRBJ1-3; the D gene is possibly TRBD1 (6 bases). This CDR3 contains 15 residues. CDR1 is SGHKS and CDR2 is YYEKEE in the germline V gene (reference sequence). Between the trimmed V and J ends, which lost 4 bases and 2 bases, there was a span of 13 bases. CDR3 sequence (DNA): TGTGCCAGCAGCGCCGGGACAACTGCTGGAAACACCATATATTTT. Protein: CASSAGTTAGNTIYF.

This clonotype occurred a few times. The gene calls are TRBV10-3 and TRBJ2-3; D is ambiguous. Looked up from germline, CDR1 is ENHRY and CDR2 is SYGVKD. The CDR3 is made up of 15 amino acids. V lost 10 bases to trimming and J lost 8 bases, with 25 bases between them. The CDR3 nucleotides are TGTGCCACCGCGGTGGGGAAACACCCCTCGGTTACGCAGTATTTT. Its protein is CATAVGKHPSVTQYF.

V is TRBV7-9 and J is TRBJ1-1; tentatively, D is TRBD1 (6 bases). This CDR3 contains 15 residues. The V and J ends lost 1 base and 0 bases respectively, with 9 bases between them. CDR1 is SEHNR and CDR2 is FQNEAQ in the germline V gene (reference sequence). The CDR3 reads CASSLGQVMNTEAFF. CDR3 coding DNA: TGTGCCAGCAGCTTAGGACAGGTCATGAACACTGAAGCTTTCTTT.

This chain links TRBV4-3 with TRBJ1-5; D is unresolved. Germline V CDR1 and CDR2: LGHNA, YSLEER. The CDR3 runs 16 residues. The V gene lost 0 bases and the J gene lost 4 bases, with 13 bases spanning the gap. The CDR3 here is CASSQDFSTENQPQHF. DNA for the CDR3: TGCGCCAGCAGCCAAGATTTCAGTACAGAAAATCAGCCCCAGCATTTT.

The chain carries TRBV5-1 and TRBJ1-5; 9 nucleotides align to TRBD1. CDR1 SGHRS and CDR2 YFSETQ come from the germline V gene. V lost 2 bases and J lost 6; bases outside the gene matches: 6. CDR3 length equals 15 residues. CDR3 in amino acids: CASSLTGQGSQPQHF. The CDR3 nucleotides read TGCGCCAGCAGCTTAACGGGACAGGGATCTCAGCCCCAGCATTTT.

This clonotype was recorded a few times. The chain links TRBV6-5 to TRBJ1-1; 8 nucleotides align to TRBD1. Germline assignment: CDR1 MNHEY and CDR2 SVGAGI. After removal of 5 bases from V and 5 bases from J, the junction contained 10 bases not matched to a gene. CDR3 length: 15 amino acids. CDR3 protein: CASSISGQGRTEAFF. DNA for the CDR3: TGTGCCAGCAGTATTTCCGGACAGGGACGGACTGAAGCTTTCTTT.

The V and J genes are TRBV3-1 and TRBJ2-7; D tentatively reads TRBD1 or TRBD2 (5 bases each). The CDR3 totals 13 residues. Germline V lookup: CDR1 LGHDT, CDR2 YNNKEL (reference sequence). Between the trimmed V and J ends, which lost 6 bases and 1 base, there was a span of 10 bases. This CDR3 reads CASRHGASYEQYF. CDR3 DNA sequence: TGTGCCAGCAGACACGGGGCATCCTACGAGCAGTACTTC.

The sample holds a few counts of this clonotype. The chain links TRBV7-9 to TRBJ2-7, with D tentatively TRBD1 or TRBD2 (6 bases each). V was shortened by 3 bases and J by 6 bases, with 15 bases between the two germline ends. CDR3 length equals 14 residues. Germline V gene data show CDR1 as SEHNR and CDR2 as FQNEAQ (reference sequence). CDR3 DNA: TGTGCCAGCAGCTTCGGCAGGGGACTTTCCGAGCAGTACTTC. Encoded protein: CASSFGRGLSEQYF.

This clonotype has just a few counts. The CDR3 reads CASSRIQGAKAKNIQYF. DNA of the CDR3: TGCGCCAGCAGCCGGATCCAGGGGGCAAAGGCGAAAAACATTCAGTACTTC. The genes are TRBV4-1 and TRBJ2-4, with 8 bases aligning to TRBD1. The germline CDR1 and CDR2 sequences are MGHRA and YSYEKL. CDR3 length: 17 residues. Trimming cost V 4 bases and J 4 bases; bases outside gene matches: 12.

This clonotype was detected a few times. The gene calls are TRBV27 and TRBJ2-7; possibly TRBD2 for D (6 bases). The length of the CDR3 is 13 residues. V gave up 10 bases and J gave up 2 bases, with 15 bases separating them. Germline values: CDR1 MNHEY, CDR2 SMNVEV (reference sequence). Here the CDR3 DNA reads TGTGCCACCCGGGGGACTGGCGCCTACGAGCAGTACTTC. Amino acid sequence: CATRGTGAYEQYF.

This chain uses TRBV12-3 or TRBV12-4 with TRBJ1-6, with unresolved D. Trimming left V 2 bases short and J 2 bases short, with 13 bases between. The CDR3 totals 17 residues. The CDR3 here is CASSLYDWGAYNSPLHF. CDR3 nucleotide sequence: TGTGCCAGCAGTTTATACGATTGGGGAGCCTATAATTCACCCCTCCACTTT.

The chain links TRBV7-2 to TRBJ2-5; 7 bases match TRBD1. The CDR3 contains 15 residues. The ends lost 4 bases at V and 4 bases at J; junction bases unmatched: 9. The germline CDR1 and CDR2 sequences are SGHTA and FQGNSA. The CDR3 coding sequence is TGTGCCAGCAGCTCATCGGGGACAGTGATAGAGACCCAGTACTTC. It yields the protein CASSSSGTVIETQYF.

This clonotype was seen only a few times. The V call is TRBV12-3 or TRBV12-4, the J call TRBJ2-6, with D maybe TRBD1 (5 bases). The CDR3 is 16 residues long. V dropped 4 bases and J dropped 0 bases, with 10 bases sitting between them. The CDR3 spells CASSSEDNSGANVLTF. CDR3 DNA: TGTGCCAGCAGTTCCGAGGACAACTCTGGGGCCAACGTCCTGACTTTC.

In this sample, this clonotype turned up a few times. The chain combines TRBV24-1 with TRBJ2-3; no definite D call. From germline, CDR1 is KGHDR and CDR2 SFDVKD. Trimming removed 2 bases at V and 8 bases at J, with 10 bases between. The CDR3 loop spans 13 amino acids. CDR3 loop: CATSDYADGTQYF. The CDR3 DNA sequence: TGTGCCACCAGTGATTACGCCGATGGTACGCAGTATTTT.

The chain uses TRBV5-1 and TRBJ2-3; unclear D gene. Germline V gene lookup returns CDR1 SGHRS and CDR2 YFSETQ. Between the trimmed V and J ends, which lost 5 bases and 2 bases, there was a span of 9 bases. The CDR3 spans 13 residues. The CDR3 here is CASRWAATDTQYF. CDR3 coding DNA: TGCGCCAGCAGGTGGGCAGCCACAGATACGCAGTATTTT.

The chain recombines TRBV5-6 with TRBJ1-2; 7 bases agree with TRBD1. CDR1 is SGHDT, CDR2 YYEEEE, per germline. Trimming removed 3 bases from V and 5 bases from J; junction bases left unmatched: 16. This CDR3 has 17 residues. The DNA for the CDR3 is TGTGCCAGCAGCTCAATGGCGGCGGGACAGAACCTTTATGGCTACACCTTC. Translated: CASSSMAAGQNLYGYTF.

This clonotype came up many times. V gene TRBV29-1 combines with J gene TRBJ2-5; unclear D gene. The V end was cut by 4 bases, the J end by 9 bases, with 12 bases between. Per germline, CDR1 SQVTM and CDR2 ANQGSEA. The CDR3 consists of 11 residues. The CDR3 reads CSVGPSQSQYF. In DNA, the CDR3 is TGCAGCGTTGGACCCTCCCAGTCCCAGTACTTC.